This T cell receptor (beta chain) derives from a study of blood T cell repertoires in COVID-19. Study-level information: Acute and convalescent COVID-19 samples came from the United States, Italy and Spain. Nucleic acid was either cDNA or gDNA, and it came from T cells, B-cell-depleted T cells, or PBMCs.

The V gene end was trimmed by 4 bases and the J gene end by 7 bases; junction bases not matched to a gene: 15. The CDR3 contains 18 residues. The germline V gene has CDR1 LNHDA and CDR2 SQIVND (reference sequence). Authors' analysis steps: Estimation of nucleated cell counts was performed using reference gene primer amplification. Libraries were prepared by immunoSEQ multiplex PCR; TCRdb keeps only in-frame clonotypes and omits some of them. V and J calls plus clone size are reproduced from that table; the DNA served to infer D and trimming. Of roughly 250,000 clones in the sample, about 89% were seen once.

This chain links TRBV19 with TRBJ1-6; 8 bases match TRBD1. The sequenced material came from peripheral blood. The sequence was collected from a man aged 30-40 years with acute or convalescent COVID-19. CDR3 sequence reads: CASSRGQARSIRNSPLHF. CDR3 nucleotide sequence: TGTGCCAGTAGTAGGGGACAGGCCCGAAGCATAAGAAATTCACCCCTCCACTTT.